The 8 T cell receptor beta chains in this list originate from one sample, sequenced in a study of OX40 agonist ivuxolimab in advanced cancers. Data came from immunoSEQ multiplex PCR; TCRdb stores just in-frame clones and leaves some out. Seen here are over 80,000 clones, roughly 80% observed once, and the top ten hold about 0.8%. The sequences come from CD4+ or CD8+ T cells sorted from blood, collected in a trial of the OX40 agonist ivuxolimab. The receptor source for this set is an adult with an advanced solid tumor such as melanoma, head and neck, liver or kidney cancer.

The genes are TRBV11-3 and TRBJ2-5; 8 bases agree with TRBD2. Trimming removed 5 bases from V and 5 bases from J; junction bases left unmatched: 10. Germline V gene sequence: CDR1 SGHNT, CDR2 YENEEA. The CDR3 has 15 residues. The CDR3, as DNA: TGTGCCAGCAGCACCGGGAGGGGAGGGTTGGAGACCCAGTACTTC. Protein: CASSTGRGGLETQYF.

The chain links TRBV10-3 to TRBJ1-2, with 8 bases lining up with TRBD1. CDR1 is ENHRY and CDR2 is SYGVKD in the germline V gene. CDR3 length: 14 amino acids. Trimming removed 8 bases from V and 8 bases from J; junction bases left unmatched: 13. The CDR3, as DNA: TGTGCCATCTCGGGAAACGGGACAGGCTGGGGCTACACCTTC. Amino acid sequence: CAISGNGTGWGYTF.

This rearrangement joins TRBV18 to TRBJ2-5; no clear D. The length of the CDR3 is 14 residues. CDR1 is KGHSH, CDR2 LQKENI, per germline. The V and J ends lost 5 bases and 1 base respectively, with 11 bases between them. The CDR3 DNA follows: TGTGCCAGCTCAGGGTCTCGGAGCCAAGAGACCCAGTACTTC. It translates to CASSGSRSQETQYF.

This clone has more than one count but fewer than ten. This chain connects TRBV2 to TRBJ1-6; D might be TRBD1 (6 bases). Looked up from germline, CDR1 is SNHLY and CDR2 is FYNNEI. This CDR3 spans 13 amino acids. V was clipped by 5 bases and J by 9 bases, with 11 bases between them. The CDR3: CASSKNRVSPLHF. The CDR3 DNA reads TGTGCCAGCAGTAAGAACAGGGTTTCACCCCTCCACTTT.

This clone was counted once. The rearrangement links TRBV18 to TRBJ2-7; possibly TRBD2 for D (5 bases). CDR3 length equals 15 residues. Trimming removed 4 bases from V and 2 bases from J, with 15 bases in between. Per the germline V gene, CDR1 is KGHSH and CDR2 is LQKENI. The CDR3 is CASSLLSGTAYEQYF. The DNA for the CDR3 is TGTGCCAGCTCACTCCTCAGCGGAACGGCCTACGAGCAGTACTTC.

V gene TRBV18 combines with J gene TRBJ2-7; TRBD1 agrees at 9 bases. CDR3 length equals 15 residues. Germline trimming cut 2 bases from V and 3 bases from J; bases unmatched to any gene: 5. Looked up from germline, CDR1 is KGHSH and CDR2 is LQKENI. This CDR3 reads CASSPSRTGDYEQYF. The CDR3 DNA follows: TGTGCCAGCTCACCATCGCGGACAGGGGACTACGAGCAGTACTTC.

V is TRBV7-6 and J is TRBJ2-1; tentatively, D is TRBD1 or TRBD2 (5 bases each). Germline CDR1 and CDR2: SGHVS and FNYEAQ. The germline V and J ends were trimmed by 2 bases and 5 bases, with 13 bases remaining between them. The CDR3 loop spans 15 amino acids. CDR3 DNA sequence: TGTGCCAGCAGCTTAAGTCAGGGACCCCACAATGAGCAGTTCTTC. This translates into CASSLSQGPHNEQFF.

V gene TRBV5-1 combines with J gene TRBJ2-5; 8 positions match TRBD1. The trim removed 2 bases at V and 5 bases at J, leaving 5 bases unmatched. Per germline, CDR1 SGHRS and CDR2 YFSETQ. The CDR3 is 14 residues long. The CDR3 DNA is TGCGCCAGCAGCTTAAGGACAGGGATGGAGACCCAGTACTTC. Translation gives CASSLRTGMETQYF.